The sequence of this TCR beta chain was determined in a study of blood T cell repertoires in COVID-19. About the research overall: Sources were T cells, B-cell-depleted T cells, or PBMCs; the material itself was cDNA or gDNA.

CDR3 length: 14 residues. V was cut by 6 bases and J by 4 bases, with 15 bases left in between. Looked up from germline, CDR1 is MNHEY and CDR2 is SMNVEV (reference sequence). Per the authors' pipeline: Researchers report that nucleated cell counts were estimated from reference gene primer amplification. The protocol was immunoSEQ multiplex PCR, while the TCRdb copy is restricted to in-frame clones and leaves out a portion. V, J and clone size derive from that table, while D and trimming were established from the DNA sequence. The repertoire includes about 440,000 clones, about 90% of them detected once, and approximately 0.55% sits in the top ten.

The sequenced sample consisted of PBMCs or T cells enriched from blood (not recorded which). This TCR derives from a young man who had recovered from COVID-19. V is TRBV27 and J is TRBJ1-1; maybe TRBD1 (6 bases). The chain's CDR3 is CASSRHRDRTEAFF. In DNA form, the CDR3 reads TGTGCCAGCAGCCGCCACAGGGATCGCACTGAAGCTTTCTTT.